This is a list of T cell receptor beta chains from one sample in a study of shared clonotypes between healthy human individuals. Sequencing used immunoSEQ multiplex PCR; TCRdb keeps in-frame clones, though not all of them. Of about 2 million clones in the sample, roughly 94% are singletons; the top ten hold 0.13%. The sequencing sample was made of naive CD4+ T cells sorted from blood. These receptor sequences come from a man aged 18 to 35 in good health. CDR3s include the opening cysteine and the closing phenylalanine or tryptophan. The order of the fields is J gene, V gene, CDR3 protein.

>TRBJ1-2|TRBV11-2
CASNLQGGKVIDGYTF
>TRBJ1-1|TRBV6-1
CASSDEGGLQAAFF
>NA|TRBV10-3
CAISGGDYEQYF
>TRBJ2-7|TRBV2
CASSETRHEQYF
>TRBJ2-6|TRBV4-1
CASSQENTPSGANVLTF
>TRBJ2-7|TRBV7-2
CASSLAAGPYEQYF
>TRBJ2-3|TRBV5-1
CASSILTPRGTDTQYF
>TRBJ2-3|TRBV30
CAWSVLRGHSGRAMADTQYF
>TRBJ2-1|TRBV6-5
CASRRGQGRDNEQFF
>TRBJ2-2|TRBV5-1
CASSSPKTSNTGELFF
>TRBJ2-3|TRBV7-2
CASSLASTTSTDTQYF
>TRBJ1-6|TRBV7-9
CASSLGNNSPLHF
>TRBJ1-1|TRBV6-5
CASTTPGGGEAFF
>TRBJ2-7|TRBV6-4
CASSDSGTQTYEQYF
>TRBJ2-7|TRBV10-3
CAITRDRGYEQYF
>TRBJ2-1|TRBV5-1
CASRSGGHPIYNEQFF
>TRBJ1-1|TRBV28
CASSSSGKSQEEAFF
>TRBJ2-2|TRBV6-6
CASSYNIQNTGELFF
>TRBJ1-4|TRBV10-3
CAFLYPGTRDPNEKLFF
>TRBJ1-6|TRBV28
CASSGQGAYLGF
>TRBJ2-2|TRBV6-5
CASRRWNTGELFF
>TRBJ1-3|TRBV18
CASSPWTADSGNTIYF
>TRBJ1-1|TRBV30
CAWSDRWQGGRTEAFF
>TRBJ2-1|TRBV30
CAWSVNGNEQFF
>TRBJ1-4|TRBV15
CATSSGPSGEKLFF
>TRBJ2-3|TRBV7-8
CASSMDSITDTQYF
>TRBJ1-2|TRBV28
CASSRGGYTF
>TRBJ2-2|TRBV7-6
CASTSGPGQELFF
>TRBJ2-2|TRBV10-3
CAIRSGRALVAGELFF
>TRBJ2-3|TRBV4-1
CASSQVGKGLGQDTQYF
>TRBJ1-5|TRBV2
CASSQGGGGQPQHF
>TRBJ1-2|TRBV6-1
CASSTRGGGYTF
>TRBJ2-2|TRBV6-1
CASSEVTSGGPTGELFF
>TRBJ2-7|TRBV5-4
CATSRQDTYEQYF
>TRBJ2-3|TRBV7-9
CASSLGLRDRETDTQYF
>TRBJ1-1|TRBV30
CACGQGGATEAFF
>TRBJ2-2|TRBV11-2
CASSLFRDSKTGELFF
>TRBJ1-6|TRBV30
CAWSSGGNSPLHF
>TRBJ2-1|TRBV18
CASSPKIAGSGEQFF
>TRBJ2-5|TRBV13
CANSFSGAGDQETQYF
>TRBJ1-1|TRBV6-7
CASSYSSVWARTEAFF
>TRBJ2-5|TRBV5-1
CASSFGTKQETQYF
>TRBJ2-3|TRBV5-1
CASGWGEITDTQYF
>TRBJ2-3|TRBV19
CASSNSLAGDQHTQYF
>TRBJ1-5|TRBV19
CASSIRGQGAASQHF
>TRBJ2-7|TRBV4-2
CASSQDLASGDEEQYF
>TRBJ1-2|TRBV20-1
CSASIAGGYTF
>TRBJ2-2|TRBV5-1
CASSSNTIPGTGELFF
>TRBJ2-7|TRBV5-1
CASRGSRPGDEQYF
>TRBJ1-2|TRBV4-1
CASSQPRGTGMFGYTF
>TRBJ1-1|TRBV23-1
CASSQSQGRTEAFF
>TRBJ1-2|TRBV5-1
CASSLASGEGGYTF
>TRBJ1-6|TRBV4-2
CASSQGQWNSPLHF
>TRBJ2-7|TRBV10-3
CAISESGETYEQYF
>TRBJ2-1|TRBV5-1
CASSPGGPSSPVLFF
>TRBJ2-7|TRBV5-1
CASSLGRKQGDEQYF
>TRBJ2-2|TRBV5-6
CASSLGLWANTGELFF
>TRBJ2-3|TRBV10-3
CAIKSGGGTDTQYF
>TRBJ1-6|TRBV5-1
CASKPGQGDNSPLHF